The T cell receptor (beta chain) described here comes from a study of blood T cells in healthy people across ages. Study outcomes and limitations: Researchers said unsorted PBMCs prevented a conclusive naive versus antigen-experienced comparison. Both higher diversity and more naive CD4+ cells marked long-lived donors when set against aged donors. Across the age range, TCR beta diversity per million T cells fell in a roughly linear way.

A second PCR, run for roughly 7 to 11 cycles, used a sample-barcoded 5' primer plus a J-beta primer mix. TCRdb analysed the 5' RACE reads with MiXCR anew, one entry per CDR3 protein. The sample has about 1.4 million distinct CDR3 sequences; approximately 60% are singletons. This CDR3 region has 16 residues. Between the trimmed V and J ends, which lost 5 bases and 0 bases, there was a span of 17 bases. Germline V gene lookup returns CDR1 GTSNPN and CDR2 SVGIG (reference sequence). This clonotype has just a few counts. Its target is unknown. The clonotype was recovered from a man aged 18 to 29 in good health. The rearrangement links TRBV30 to TRBJ1-5; tentative D call: TRBD1 (5 bases). The sample consisted of blood. The CDR3: CAWVARDSDSNQPQHF. The CDR3 DNA sequence: TGTGCCTGGGTTGCCAGAGACAGTGATAGCAATCAGCCCCAGCATTTT.